The 17 T cell receptor beta chains given below trace back to one sample, sequenced in a study of T cell responses to AZD1222 COVID-19 vaccine. Sequencing was performed with immunoSEQ multiplex PCR; in TCRdb, only in-frame clones are kept and a portion is missing. The repertoire holds about 170,000 clones, with around 88% as singletons. The specimen comprised peripheral blood, sampled 28 days after the second AZD1222 dose. These receptors were obtained from an adult who received the AZD1222 COVID-19 vaccine.

This chain uses TRBV7-6 with TRBJ1-6; D ambiguous. V lost 5 bases and J 6 bases, leaving 14 bases between the germline ends. This CDR3 has 15 residues. Looked up from germline, CDR1 is SGHVS and CDR2 is FNYEAQ. DNA for the CDR3: TGTGCCAGCAGCCCCCACGGACCGTTTAATTCACCCCTCCACTTT. It codes for CASSPHGPFNSPLHF.

This clone was counted only a few times. CDR3 sequence reads: CASSIGGNSGNTIYF. The CDR3 DNA reads as TGTGCCAGTAGTATCGGAGGGAACTCTGGAAACACCATATATTTT. The chain uses TRBV19 and TRBJ1-3; D ambiguous. This CDR3 contains 15 residues. With 3 bases removed from V and 0 bases from J, the gap between germline ends came to 9 bases. Germline loops: CDR1 LNHDA, CDR2 SQIVND (reference sequence).

The gene calls are TRBV10-3 and TRBJ1-2; 7 nucleotides line up with TRBD1. Germline CDR1 ENHRY, CDR2 SYGVKD. The CDR3 sequence is 15 residues long. Unmatched junction bases numbered 9, after V lost 4 bases and J lost 4 bases. DNA for the CDR3: TGTGCCATCAGTGGACAGGGTAAAGTTGGCTATGGCTACACCTTC. It codes for CAISGQGKVGYGYTF.

To note about this clone: Other DNA sequences of this sample code for an identical CDR3. The genes are TRBV7-2 and TRBJ2-2, with TRBD1 matching 8 bases. The CDR3 loop spans 15 amino acids. V shed 4 bases, J shed 5 bases, and the junction held 6 bases outside the gene matches. Per germline, CDR1 SGHTA and CDR2 FQGNSA. CDR3 bases: TGTGCCAGCAGCTCGGACAGGGTAGGGACCGGGGAGCTGTTTTTT. Its protein product is CASSSDRVGTGELFF.

The chain uses TRBV12-3 or TRBV12-4 and TRBJ2-5; either TRBD1 or TRBD2 may fit D (5 bases each). Trimming left V 1 base short and J 8 bases short, with 11 bases between. This CDR3 contains 13 residues. The CDR3 sequence is CASSLGRERTQYF. The CDR3 region has the DNA TGTGCCAGCAGTTTAGGCAGGGAGAGAACCCAGTACTTC.

This clone was seen once. The V and J genes are TRBV19 and TRBJ1-1, with a tentative D call TRBD1 (6 bases). In germline, CDR1 is LNHDA, CDR2 SQIVND (reference sequence). Trimming took off 6 bases at V and 0 bases at J, with 26 bases between the two ends. This CDR3 region has 19 residues. The CDR3 sequence is CASSFNPGTQYGMNTEAFF. The DNA for the CDR3 is TGTGCCAGTAGCTTCAACCCCGGGACACAGTACGGGATGAACACTGAAGCTTTCTTT.

The chain has TRBV5-6 and TRBJ1-5; D is unresolved. This CDR3 is built from 15 residues. Trimming stripped 4 bases from V and 7 bases from J, with 18 bases between. The germline V gene has CDR1 SGHDT and CDR2 YYEEEE. Written as DNA, the CDR3 is TGTGCCAGCAGCCAGCAGATAGGGTCTGAGCAGCCCCAGCATTTT. Its translation is CASSQQIGSEQPQHF.

V and J are TRBV5-1 and TRBJ2-3; TRBD1 matches at 8 bases. Losses at the gene ends were 7 bases for V and 1 base for J; bases not matched to a gene: 8. The germline CDR1 and CDR2 sequences are SGHRS and YFSETQ. The CDR3 length is 15 residues. Here the CDR3 DNA reads TGCGCCAGCCTTACAGGGGGAGGAGGCACAGATACGCAGTATTTT. It encodes CASLTGGGGTDTQYF.

The chain joins TRBV27 to TRBJ1-2; TRBD1 is a possible D gene (5 bases). Germline V CDR1 and CDR2: MNHEY, SMNVEV (reference sequence). Trimming took off 6 bases at V and 0 bases at J, with 14 bases between the two ends. The CDR3 runs 15 residues. The CDR3 reads CASSPRLRANYGYTF. DNA for the CDR3: TGTGCCAGCAGCCCAAGACTCAGGGCTAACTATGGCTACACCTTC.

The chain recombines TRBV14 with TRBJ1-2; D gene ambiguous. In germline, CDR1 is SGHDN, CDR2 FVKESK. CDR3 length equals 15 residues. V was cut by 4 bases and J by 8 bases, with 20 bases left in between. CDR3 protein: CASSREVRPPLGYTF. The DNA for the CDR3 is TGTGCCAGCAGCCGAGAGGTTCGTCCCCCGCTAGGCTACACCTTC.

CDR3 sequence (DNA): TGTGCCAGCAGCTCGGGGCTAGCCAAAAACATTCAGTACTTC. It encodes CASSSGLAKNIQYF. The gene calls are TRBV5-4 and TRBJ2-4; D may match TRBD1 or TRBD2 (5 bases each). Trimming stripped 3 bases from V and 0 bases from J, with 7 bases between. Per germline, CDR1 SGHNT and CDR2 YYREEE (reference sequence). This CDR3 comprises 14 residues.

V is TRBV27 and J is TRBJ2-3; D is possibly TRBD1 (5 bases). Trimming left V 7 bases short and J 1 base short, with 9 bases between. The CDR3 covers 13 residues. Germline V gives CDR1 MNHEY, CDR2 SMNVEV (reference sequence). CDR3 loop: CASTYRRTDTQYF. Here the CDR3 DNA reads TGTGCCAGCACTTACAGGCGCACAGATACGCAGTATTTT.

This clone was found a few times. The gene calls are TRBV4-2 and TRBJ2-3, with D possibly matching TRBD2 (6 bases). Trimming removed 3 bases at V and 6 bases at J, with 10 bases between. Per germline, CDR1 LGHNA and CDR2 YNFKEQ. The CDR3 has 13 residues. DNA for the CDR3: TGTGCCAGCAGCCAGGGACTCGCCGATACGCAGTATTTT. Translating gives CASSQGLADTQYF.

The chain joins TRBV4-3 to TRBJ1-2; TRBD1 might be the D (6 bases). Per germline, CDR1 LGHNA and CDR2 YSLEER. The V end lost 1 base, the J end lost 4 bases, and 25 bases lay between the germline ends. There are 19 residues in the CDR3. Written as DNA, the CDR3 is TGCGCCAGCAGCCAAGTTTCGAAAGGCCTGTTAACAGGGAGCTATGGCTACACCTTC. Its translation: CASSQVSKGLLTGSYGYTF.

The chain employs TRBV25-1 and TRBJ1-2; 7 bases fit TRBD1. This CDR3 region has 16 residues. V gave up 6 bases and J gave up 2 bases; unmatched junction bases: 12. Germline V CDR1 and CDR2: MGHDK, SYGVNS. Written as DNA, the CDR3 is TGTGCCAGCAGCAACCCCCAGGGGGGGCCCAACTATGGCTACACCTTC. Protein product: CASSNPQGGPNYGYTF.

The chain couples TRBV6-5 to TRBJ1-1, with D possibly matching TRBD1 (5 bases). Germline values: CDR1 MNHEY, CDR2 SVGAGI. V shed 2 bases and J shed 4 bases, with 5 bases lying between them. The CDR3 contains 12 residues. In nucleotides, the CDR3 is TGTGCCAGCAGTTACGGGGGCACTGAAGCTTTCTTT. Its protein is CASSYGGTEAFF.

The genes are TRBV7-2 and TRBJ2-1; D gene ambiguous. Germline CDR1 reads SGHTA; CDR2 reads FQGNSA. This CDR3 has 15 residues. Trimming cost V 5 bases and J 1 base, with 12 bases left between them. CDR3 in DNA: TGTGCCAGCAGCCCAGGTTTCGGATCCTACAATGAGCAGTTCTTC. It is translated as CASSPGFGSYNEQFF.